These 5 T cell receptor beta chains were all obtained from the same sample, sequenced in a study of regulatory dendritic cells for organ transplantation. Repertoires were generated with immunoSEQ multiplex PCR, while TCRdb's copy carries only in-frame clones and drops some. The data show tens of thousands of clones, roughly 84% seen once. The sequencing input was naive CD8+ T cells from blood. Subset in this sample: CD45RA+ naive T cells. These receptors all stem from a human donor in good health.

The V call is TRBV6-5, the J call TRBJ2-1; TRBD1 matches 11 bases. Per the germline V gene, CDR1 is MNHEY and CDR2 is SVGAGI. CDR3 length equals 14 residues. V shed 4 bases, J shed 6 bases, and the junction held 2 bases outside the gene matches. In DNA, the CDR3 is TGTGCCAGCAGTTTGGGGACAGGGGGCAATGAGCAGTTCTTC. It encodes CASSLGTGGNEQFF.

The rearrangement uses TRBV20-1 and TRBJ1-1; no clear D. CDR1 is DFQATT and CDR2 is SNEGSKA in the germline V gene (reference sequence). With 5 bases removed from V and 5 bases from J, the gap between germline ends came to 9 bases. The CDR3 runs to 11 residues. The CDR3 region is CSAPEGTEAFF. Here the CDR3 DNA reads TGCAGTGCTCCCGAGGGAACTGAAGCTTTCTTT.

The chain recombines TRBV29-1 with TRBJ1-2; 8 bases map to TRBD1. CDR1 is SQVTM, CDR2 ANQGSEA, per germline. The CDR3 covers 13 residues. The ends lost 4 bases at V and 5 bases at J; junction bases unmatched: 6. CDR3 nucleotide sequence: TGCAGCGTTGGGACAGGGAGTTCGTATGGCTACACCTTC. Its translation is CSVGTGSSYGYTF.

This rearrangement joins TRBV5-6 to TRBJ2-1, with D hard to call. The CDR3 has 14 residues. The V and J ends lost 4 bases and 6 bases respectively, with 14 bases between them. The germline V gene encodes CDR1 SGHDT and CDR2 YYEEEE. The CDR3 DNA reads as TGTGCCAGCAGCCTGGTGAGGTTTGGCAATGAGCAGTTCTTC. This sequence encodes CASSLVRFGNEQFF.

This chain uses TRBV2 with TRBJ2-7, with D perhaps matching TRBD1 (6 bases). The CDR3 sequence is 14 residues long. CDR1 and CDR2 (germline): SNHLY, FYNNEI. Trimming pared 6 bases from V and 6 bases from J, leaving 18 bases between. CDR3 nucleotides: TGTGCCAGCAGGAAGACAGGTCCTCCTGTCGAGCAGTACTTC. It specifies CASRKTGPPVEQYF.